These 21 T cell receptor beta chains were sequenced from one sample in a study of T cell responses to AZD1222 COVID-19 vaccine. The repertoire was sequenced with immunoSEQ multiplex PCR; TCRdb's copy has only in-frame clones and lacks some. The data show some 170,000 clones, approximately 93% seen once. The sample in question was peripheral blood, obtained on day 0 of AZD1222 vaccination. These receptors all stem from an adult in good health.

This clone was recorded once. The chain employs TRBV27 and TRBJ1-6; a weak D match, TRBD1 (5 bases). V was pared by 6 bases and J by 5 bases, with 14 bases between. CDR3 length equals 15 residues. Germline V gene lookup returns CDR1 MNHEY and CDR2 SMNVEV (reference sequence). The CDR3 protein is CASRPGTGDNSPLHF. CDR3 nucleotides: TGTGCCAGCAGGCCGGGTACAGGCGATAATTCACCCCTCCACTTT.

The V gene is TRBV10-3, the J gene TRBJ1-6; 7 nucleotides align to TRBD1. The length of the CDR3 is 17 residues. The ends lost 4 bases at V and 8 bases at J; junction bases unmatched: 14. Germline V gene sequence: CDR1 ENHRY, CDR2 SYGVKD. CDR3 sequence reads: CAISGPTKTGSHSPLHF. In DNA form, the CDR3 reads TGTGCCATCAGTGGGCCAACTAAGACAGGGTCGCATTCACCCCTCCACTTT.

This clone was seen a handful of times. The genes are TRBV5-6 and TRBJ2-2; 7 nucleotides align to TRBD2. V was clipped by 4 bases and J by 8 bases; unmatched bases: 17. The CDR3 runs 17 residues. The germline CDR1 and CDR2 sequences are SGHDT and YYEEEE. The CDR3: CASSLPATGGGSGELFF. Here the CDR3 DNA reads TGTGCCAGCAGCCTCCCCGCAACCGGGGGAGGGTCGGGGGAGCTGTTTTTT.

The CDR3 DNA is TGTGCCAGCAGTGTCCGAAGCGCGCGGCCCATGAACACTGAAGCTTTCTTT. It translates to CASSVRSARPMNTEAFF. This sequence joins TRBV28 and TRBJ1-1; no reliable D call. The CDR3 is made up of 17 amino acids. V was cut by 5 bases and J by 0 bases, with 19 bases left in between. The germline V gene has CDR1 MDHEN and CDR2 SYDVKM.

This clone occurred once. The CDR3 loop reads CARSLAFRGSTHLSGGYTF. In DNA form, the CDR3 reads TGTGCCAGAAGCTTGGCCTTTCGGGGATCAACTCACCTCTCGGGGGGCTACACCTTC. V and J are TRBV5-3 and TRBJ1-2; D gene uncertain. TRBV5-3 is annotated as an ORF whose role is uncertain. The CDR3 length is 19 residues. V lost 0 bases, J lost 8 bases, and 29 bases lay in between.

V usage is TRBV19 and J usage is TRBJ1-1; D ambiguous. The CDR3 is 15 residues long. Germline CDR1 LNHDA, CDR2 SQIVND (reference sequence). V was shortened by 0 bases and J by 6 bases, with 14 bases between the two germline ends. The CDR3 loop is CASSIDLEGYAEAFF. The DNA of the CDR3 is TGTGCCAGTAGTATAGATCTTGAGGGATACGCTGAAGCTTTCTTT.

CDR3 in amino acids: CASSIDLGGSSQHF. DNA for the CDR3: TGTGCCAGTAGTATAGATCTTGGAGGGTCGTCCCAGCATTTT. The rearrangement links TRBV19 to TRBJ1-5; unclear D gene. This CDR3 is built from 14 residues. Trimming stripped 0 bases from V and 11 bases from J, with 14 bases between. Germline-derived CDR1 and CDR2 are LNHDA and SQIVND (reference sequence).

This clone has a handful of counts. CDR3 amino acids: CASSVGSTGGLDYGYTF. The CDR3 coding sequence is TGTGCCAGCAGCGTAGGATCAACAGGGGGCCTGGACTATGGCTACACCTTC. This sequence joins TRBV9 and TRBJ1-2, with TRBD1 matching 9 bases. This CDR3 is 17 amino acids long. Germline values: CDR1 SGDLS, CDR2 YYNGEE. V lost 0 bases to trimming and J lost 3 bases; unmatched junction nucleotides: 9.

J is TRBJ1-6 and V is TRBV5-1; D call uncertain. CDR1 SGHRS and CDR2 YFSETQ come from the germline V gene. V was shortened by 0 bases and J by 7 bases, with 11 bases between the two germline ends. The CDR3 is made up of 15 amino acids. CDR3: CASSLGVLGNSPLHF. The CDR3 bases are TGCGCCAGCAGCTTGGGGGTTTTGGGAAATTCACCCCTCCACTTT.

This chain joins TRBV5-1 and TRBJ1-6, with D unclear. The CDR3 is 13 residues long. The germline V gene encodes CDR1 SGHRS and CDR2 YFSETQ. Trimming removed 5 bases at V and 10 bases at J, with 13 bases between. The CDR3 nucleotides are TGCGCCAGCAGGGGGTTGGAGGTCTCACCCCTCCACTTT. Encoded protein: CASRGLEVSPLHF. Variable domain in full (rest from reference TRBV5-1 and TRBJ1-6): KAGVTQTPRYLIKTRGQQVTLSCSPISGHRSVSWYQQTPGQGLQFLFEYFSETQRNKGNFPGRFSGRQFSNSRSEMNVSTLELGDSALYLCASRGLEVSPLHFGNGTRLTVT.

This chain links TRBV2 with TRBJ1-2; D ambiguous. Trimming took off 10 bases at V and 2 bases at J, with 11 bases between the two ends. The germline CDR1 and CDR2 sequences are SNHLY and FYNNEI. This CDR3 spans 12 amino acids. Here the CDR3 reads CATTVANYGYTF. CDR3 bases: TGTGCCACCACAGTGGCGAACTATGGCTACACCTTC.

This chain joins TRBV7-3 and TRBJ2-1; unclear D gene. Germline V gene data show CDR1 as SGHTA and CDR2 as FQGTGA. Trimming cost V 2 bases and J 9 bases, with 11 bases left between them. This CDR3 is 13 amino acids long. DNA for the CDR3: TGTGCCAGCAGCTTACAATTTGGTGTTGAGCAGTTCTTC. Translation: CASSLQFGVEQFF.

The V call is TRBV6-5, the J call TRBJ1-2; D gene uncertain. The CDR3 runs to 16 residues. Germline V CDR1 and CDR2: MNHEY, SVGAGI. V was pared by 0 bases and J by 2 bases, with 13 bases between. The CDR3 loop reads CASSYSGGIPNYGYTF. CDR3 sequence (DNA): TGTGCCAGCAGTTACTCAGGTGGCATCCCCAACTATGGCTACACCTTC.

V and J are TRBV6-2 or TRBV6-3 and TRBJ2-7; 7 bases are shared with TRBD1. The CDR3 spans 14 residues. V trimming: 5 bases; J trimming: 5 bases; junction bases outside the gene matches: 9. From germline, CDR1 is MNHEY and CDR2 SVGEGT. Written as DNA, the CDR3 is TGTGCCAGCAGTAAACAGGGGCGGTGGGACGAGCAGTACTTC. It specifies CASSKQGRWDEQYF.

CDR3 amino acids: CASSRERNEQFF. CDR3 DNA: TGTGCCAGCAGCCGCGAGCGGAATGAGCAGTTCTTC. The chain recombines TRBV3-1 (or the pseudogene TRBV3-2) with TRBJ2-1; a weak D match, TRBD2 (5 bases). Trimming left V 4 bases short and J 7 bases short, with 8 bases between. The CDR3 extends over 12 amino acids. Germline lookup yields CDR1 LGHDT and CDR2 YNNKEL (reference sequence).

V gene TRBV28 combines with J gene TRBJ2-3; TRBD2 matches 14 bases. The trim removed 5 bases at V and 2 bases at J, leaving 3 bases unmatched. The CDR3 length is 16 residues. Germline V gives CDR1 MDHEN, CDR2 SYDVKM. The CDR3 sequence: CASSRTSGGSTDTQYF. CDR3 in DNA: TGTGCCAGCAGTAGGACTAGCGGGGGGTCCACAGATACGCAGTATTTT.

The chain joins TRBV19 to TRBJ1-1, with a weak D call TRBD1 (6 bases). This CDR3 contains 17 residues. With 1 base removed from V and 0 bases from J, the gap between germline ends came to 15 bases. Germline CDR1 reads LNHDA; CDR2 reads SQIVND (reference sequence). The CDR3 protein is CASSIVPGGAVNTEAFF. The CDR3 DNA follows: TGTGCCAGTAGTATAGTTCCTGGGGGGGCCGTGAACACTGAAGCTTTCTTT. Using reference TRBV19 and TRBJ1-1 for the parts outside the CDR3, the full variable domain is DGGITQSPKYLFRKEGQNVTLSCEQNLNHDAMYWYRQDPGQGLRLIYYSQIVNDFQKGDIAEGYSVSREKKESFPLTVTSAQKNPTAFYLCASSIVPGGAVNTEAFFGQGTRLTVV.

This rearrangement joins TRBV19 to TRBJ1-2, with 7 bases lining up with TRBD1. The V gene's germline CDR1 is LNHDA and CDR2 SQIVND (reference sequence). CDR3 length equals 14 residues. With 5 bases clipped from V and 4 bases from J, the junction kept 7 bases outside the gene matches. DNA for the CDR3: TGTGCCAGTAGTGCCCTGACAGGGACCTATGGCTACACCTTC. It specifies CASSALTGTYGYTF. Full variable domain (outside the CDR3, taken from reference TRBV19 and TRBJ1-2): DGGITQSPKYLFRKEGQNVTLSCEQNLNHDAMYWYRQDPGQGLRLIYYSQIVNDFQKGDIAEGYSVSREKKESFPLTVTSAQKNPTAFYLCASSALTGTYGYTFGSGTRLTVV.

This chain joins TRBV18 and TRBJ2-7; D perhaps matches TRBD2 (5 bases). This CDR3 has 12 residues. Trimming removed 3 bases from V and 12 bases from J, with 15 bases in between. Germline V gene sequence: CDR1 KGHSH, CDR2 LQKENI. This CDR3 reads CASSPGIRGRYF. The CDR3 DNA is TGTGCCAGCTCACCCGGGATTCGCGGGCGGTACTTC.

The rearrangement links TRBV10-3 to TRBJ2-6, with D perhaps TRBD1 (6 bases). V lost 7 bases and J 0 bases, leaving 19 bases between the germline ends. The CDR3 length is 18 residues. Germline V gene sequence: CDR1 ENHRY, CDR2 SYGVKD. The CDR3 loop reads CAINPTTGSVSGANVLTF. In DNA form, the CDR3 reads TGTGCCATCAATCCCACGACAGGATCCGTCTCTGGGGCCAACGTCCTGACTTTC.

The chain employs TRBV7-2 and TRBJ2-2; the match to TRBD1 covers 10 bases. Per germline, CDR1 SGHTA and CDR2 FQGNSA. V gave up 5 bases and J gave up 5 bases; unmatched junction bases: 8. The CDR3 extends over 16 amino acids. CDR3 DNA: TGTGCCAGCAGCACCGGGACAGGGGTCTCGACCGGGGAGCTGTTTTTT. Translating it yields CASSTGTGVSTGELFF. The complete variable domain, with remaining parts taken from reference TRBV7-2 and TRBJ2-2, reads GAGVSQSPSNKVTEKGKDVELRCDPISGHTALYWYRQSLGQGLEFLIYFQGNSAPDKSGLPSDRFSAERTGGSVSTLTIQRTQQEDSAVYLCASSTGTGVSTGELFFGEGSRLTVL.